One and the same sample provided the 8 T cell receptor beta chains below, sequenced in a study of shared clonotypes between healthy human individuals. Naivety among CD8 cells was defined by CD45RO negativity and positive CCR7 selection, thereby excluding terminally differentiated effector memory CD45RA+ cells. Profiled with immunoSEQ multiplex PCR; TCRdb holds only in-frame clones, not every one. The sample carries 2 million or so clones, approximately 94% recorded once. The source material was naive CD8+ T cells sorted from blood. The receptors derive from a man between 18 and 29 years old in good health.

The rearrangement links TRBV4-3 to TRBJ2-7, with 8 bases that match TRBD1. Unmatched junction bases numbered 9, after V lost 0 bases and J lost 5 bases. CDR1 LGHNA and CDR2 YSLEER come from the germline V gene. This CDR3 comprises 16 residues. The CDR3 DNA follows: TGCGCCAGCAGCCAAGATCAGACAGGGGAAGAGGACGAGCAGTACTTC. It encodes CASSQDQTGEEDEQYF.

This chain joins TRBV27 and TRBJ2-7, with unresolved D. Germline CDR1 and CDR2: MNHEY and SMNVEV (reference sequence). There are 12 residues in the CDR3. V shed 5 bases and J shed 6 bases, with 11 bases lying between them. The CDR3 DNA sequence: TGTGCCAGCAGTGGTACCTTAGGCGAGCAGTACTTC. Protein product: CASSGTLGEQYF.

J is TRBJ2-7 and V is TRBV27, with D hard to call. The ends were cut back, 3 bases at V and 3 bases at J, with 15 bases in the middle. Germline CDR1 reads MNHEY; CDR2 reads SMNVEV (reference sequence). The CDR3 extends over 15 amino acids. The CDR3 loop reads CASSLSKPLIYEQYF. CDR3 sequence (DNA): TGTGCCAGCAGTTTGTCAAAGCCCTTAATCTACGAGCAGTACTTC.

The chain employs TRBV6-5 and TRBJ2-7; perhaps TRBD2 as D (5 bases). Trimming shortened V by 8 bases and J by 2 bases, and 16 bases separated the two germline ends. The CDR3 contains 14 residues. From germline, CDR1 is MNHEY and CDR2 SVGAGI. The CDR3 spells CASAPADPAYEQYF. The CDR3, as DNA: TGTGCCAGCGCCCCAGCGGACCCAGCCTACGAGCAGTACTTC.

The chain links TRBV6-5 to TRBJ1-2; 7 positions match TRBD1. The V gene end was trimmed by 0 bases and the J gene end by 7 bases; junction bases not matched to a gene: 2. CDR3 length: 13 amino acids. In germline, CDR1 is MNHEY, CDR2 SVGAGI. The CDR3 region has the DNA TGTGCCAGCAGTTACTCGGACAGGAGTGGCTACACCTTC. This codes for CASSYSDRSGYTF.

On this clone: One end of the junction varies from germline; a read error may be responsible. The chain uses TRBV7-7 and TRBJ2-1, with 13 bases lining up with TRBD2. This CDR3 is built from 15 residues. CDR1 is SSHAT and CDR2 is FNYEAQ in the germline V gene (reference sequence). The CDR3 coding sequence is TGTGCTAGCAGCCCTACTAGCGGGGGGGCTAATGAGCAGTTCTTC. Residues: CASSPTSGGANEQFF.

The chain couples TRBV6-4 to TRBJ1-2; D call uncertain. Per germline, CDR1 MRHNA and CDR2 SNTAGT. This CDR3 has 14 residues. V was pared by 11 bases and J by 3 bases, with 19 bases between. CDR3 sequence reads: CAPRPREEYYGYTF. The DNA for the CDR3 is TGTGCCCCCCGACCGAGGGAGGAGTACTATGGCTACACCTTC.

This clone was detected only once. V usage is TRBV29-1 and J usage is TRBJ2-1; 10 bases map to TRBD2. The CDR3 runs to 11 residues. V was clipped by 5 bases and J by 10 bases; unmatched bases: 2. Germline V CDR1 and CDR2: SQVTM, ANQGSEA. In nucleotides, the CDR3 is TGCAGCGTTCAACTAGCGGGAGAGCAGTTCTTC. Its translation: CSVQLAGEQFF.